Sequencing of this T cell receptor (beta chain) was carried out in a study of identical twins. The CDR3 loop spans 14 amino acids. Unmatched junction bases numbered 5, after V lost 5 bases and J lost 5 bases. This clonotype has just a few counts. Its antigen remains unidentified. Study-wide points: Models came in too low on out-of-frame TCR alpha sharing in monozygotic twins.

TCRdb called the 5' RACE reads again in MiXCR, with one record for every CDR3 protein. The sample lists about 330,000 distinct CDR3 sequences, 9% to 15% occurring once. These sequences were also reported in another study, on yellow fever vaccine responses in identical twins.

Sequencing was performed on CD8+ T cells sorted from blood. This TCR derives from a woman aged 18-29 years in good health. The chain couples TRBV12-3 or TRBV12-4 to TRBJ2-7; 11 bases match TRBD2. The CDR3 region is CASSTSGRRNEQYF. Here the CDR3 DNA reads TGTGCCAGCAGTACTAGCGGGAGAAGGAACGAGCAGTACTTC.